This T cell receptor beta chain was retrieved from a study of neurological immune-mediated disorders. The CDR3 extends over 15 amino acids. The germline CDR1 and CDR2 sequences are MGHDK and SYGVNS. Trimming removed 4 bases at V and 3 bases at J, with 16 bases between. Time point of the sample: longitudinal time-point 2. One entry per CDR3 protein results from TCRdb running MiXCR on the 5' RACE reads. This sample carries about 90,000 distinct CDR3 sequences, 13% of them seen once, and the ten largest clones take roughly 4.8%. Study-level points and caveats: Across subjects, no CDR3 amino acid sequence appeared in expanded clones of more than one subject, a finding that suggested private repertoires in all groups. The most TCR clonal expansion was seen in HTLV-1-associated myelopathy, whereas the least was seen in multiple sclerosis, below the level in healthy controls.

Points on this clonotype: The antigen is unknown.

The sequencing sample was made of PBMCs. This sequence originates from a female donor with HTLV-1-associated myelopathy (HAM/TSP). The chain combines TRBV25-1 with TRBJ2-7, with D perhaps being TRBD1 or TRBD2 (5 bases each). The CDR3 is CASSGPGPKLYEQYF. CDR3 coding DNA: TGTGCCAGCAGTGGGCCGGGACCTAAACTCTACGAGCAGTACTTC.